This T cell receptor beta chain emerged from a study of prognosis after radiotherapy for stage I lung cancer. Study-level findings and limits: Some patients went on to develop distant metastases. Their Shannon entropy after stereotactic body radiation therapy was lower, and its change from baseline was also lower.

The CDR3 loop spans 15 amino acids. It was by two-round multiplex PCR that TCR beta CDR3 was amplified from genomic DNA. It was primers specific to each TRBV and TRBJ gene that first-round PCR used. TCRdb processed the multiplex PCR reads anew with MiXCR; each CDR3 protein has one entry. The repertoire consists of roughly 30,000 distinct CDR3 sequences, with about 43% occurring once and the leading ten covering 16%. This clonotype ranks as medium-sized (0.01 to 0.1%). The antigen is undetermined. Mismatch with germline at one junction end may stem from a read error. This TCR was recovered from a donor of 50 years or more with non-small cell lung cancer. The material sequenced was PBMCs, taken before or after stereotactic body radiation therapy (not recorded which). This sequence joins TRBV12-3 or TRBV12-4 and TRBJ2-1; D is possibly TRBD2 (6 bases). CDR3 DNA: TGTGCCAGCAGATTAGATGGGGGGTCCTACAATGAGCAGTTCTTC. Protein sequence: CASRLDGGSYNEQFF.